This entry concerns a single T cell receptor beta chain. The target antigen is unknown. This sample is drawn from a study of T cell responses to AZD1222 COVID-19 vaccine. Study outcomes and limitations: Spike-spanning, vaccine-associated CD4 TCRs were dominant at 160-218 and 743-854. Sampling that yielded the repertoires occurred only after the peak T cell response. Recipients of two AZD1222 doses showed rising Spike-specific TCR breadth and depth. Baseline seropositivity occurred in only a handful of AZD1222 recipients.

This table comes from immunoSEQ multiplex PCR, and its TCRdb copy is limited to in-frame clones, with some not included. The sample includes approximately 61,000 clones, about four fifths seen only once; the top ten take 26%. The clonotype originates from an adult who received the AZD1222 COVID-19 vaccine. The source material was peripheral blood, sampled 28 days after the second AZD1222 dose.

The CDR3 nucleotides read TGTGCCAGCAGTCCCCGGGACAGACATAACTATGGCTACACCTTC. Its protein product is CASSPRDRHNYGYTF. The chain employs TRBV27 and TRBJ1-2; 7 bases agree with TRBD1. CDR3 length: 15 amino acids. V shed 5 bases and J 1 base; nucleotides not matched to a gene: 7. Germline V lookup: CDR1 MNHEY, CDR2 SMNVEV (reference sequence).